The present TCR beta chain was sequenced within a study of shared clonotypes between healthy human individuals (dated by TCRdb to the early 2020s). Looking at the study overall: The cohort included a few men and a couple of women between 18 and 49 years of age. Between about 0.8 and 9 billion PBMCs per donor were obtained by leukapheresis. Libraries were prepared and TCR repertoires were sequenced by different laboratories using diverse techniques, in order to increase sequencing depth and limit assay-specific biases. Per donor, three plates each were used for CD4 naive and CD4 memory, two for CD8 naive, and one for CD8 memory. To estimate repertoire size and how much clonotype sharing occurs between individuals, the study deeply sequenced the blood TCR repertoires of roughly 5 healthy adults. What the study reported, not specific to this receptor: The small number of donors limited the genetic and exposure-history diversity represented. Higher generation probabilities were observed for clonotypes shared by all four sorted-subset donors than for non-shared clonotypes. Estimated clonotype richness was generally larger for naive than for memory subsets. Across a few donors, around 5% of naive CD4, roughly 3.5% of naive CD8, about 2.3% of memory CD4, and 0.4% of memory CD8 clonotypes were shared. Pairwise subsampling led to the expectation that sequencing depth would affect the degree of clonotype sharing among donors. Sampling was restricted to blood, and TCR repertoires in tissues likely differ from the TCR repertoires found in blood. Even with the large sequencing depth, rarefaction of the sorted-subset datasets indicated that sequencing was incomplete.

Using the deep immunoSEQ assay, multiplex PCR amplified TCR CDR3 regions from genomic DNA. Genomic DNA extracted from each cell subset was distributed evenly over all wells of several immunoSEQ 96-well plates, and each plate served as one replicate. For sorted subsets, each replicate PCR was loaded with about 0.2 ug genomic DNA, equivalent to roughly 30,000 T cell genomes. Purified libraries were measured with a Qubit 3.0 fluorometer, size-checked on a Bioanalyzer 2100, and measured again with the KAPA Library Quantification kit. A separate single-read 150-cycle Illumina NextSeq 550 flow cell was used to sequence each immunoSEQ 96-well plate. Processing in the source paper ran as follows. The immunoSEQ output contained only junctional sequences without quality scores, so filtering could not match that applied to full-length reads. Sequences were annotated with PyIR, a Python wrapper for IgBLAST v1.9, and V/J genes and CDR3 were assigned using IMGT germline references. Reads were filtered out if the reads had weak V/J assignments (E-value above 1e-6), no CDR3, stop codons, out-of-frame junctions, or ambiguous translated residues. V3J clonotypes were defined by identical inferred V gene, J gene, and CDR3 amino acid sequence. Percentage overlap between repertoires was calculated by dividing the number of shared unique clonotypes by the size of the smaller repertoire. Richness of each repertoire was evaluated using RTK rarefaction, the Chao1 estimator, and Recon v2.1 estimates of unobserved clonotypes. For all TCRbeta clonotypes obtained by the gDNA method from a few donors, generation probabilities were computed with OLGA. In TCRdb, the immuneACCESS table is reduced to in-frame sequences with V and J assigned. These tables do not hold every clone; where another copy was compared, an unresolved V gene accounts for under half, and the others remain unexplained. The V and J calls and clone size come from that table; D and trimming were worked out from the DNA. Present in this sample are some 1.1 million clones, approximately 80% of which were seen just once. The ten largest account for roughly 0.82% of the sample.

Healthy HIV-negative adults with no recently reported acute infections or vaccinations were included as donors. Every donor was a Caucasian adult living in Nashville, Tennessee, USA. CD4+ T cells were enriched by magnetic negative selection, after which naive cells were positively selected on CD45RA and the negative fraction was taken as the memory subset. Blood was collected by leukapheresis, and PBMCs were isolated by Ficoll-Histopaque density gradient centrifugation and then cryopreserved in liquid nitrogen vapor phase. Analytical flow cytometry was used to check the purity and quantity of each magnetically sorted T cell population. Genomic DNA was isolated from every sorted fraction and measured by UV absorbance on a Nanodrop 2000c. To note about this clone: Its binding antigen is unknown. No base qualities exist here, and no much larger clone lies one base off it.

The germline V gene sets CDR1 to SQVTM and CDR2 to ANQGSEA. The CDR3 starts with the cysteine, ends with the phenylalanine, and has 14 residues. Here the CDR3 DNA is all that survives: 42 bases in frame from base 1. V drops 6 bases and J drops 6 bases, leaving 21 bases in between. This receptor chain uses TRBV29-1 and TRBJ2-7; the D region is possibly TRBD1 or TRBD2, each matching across 5 bases. This clonotype originated in a young man in good health. Some clones in this sample may be carry-over from other donors' samples. Sequencing input: memory CD4+ T cells from PBMCs. What this sample's cell subset or site label stands for: CD45RA-negative fraction. The sequenced DNA: TGCAGCGTCCGGAAGGGGCAGGAGGATGGCGAGCAGTACTTC. Its coded protein is CSVRKGQEDGEQYF.